This T cell receptor beta chain comes out of a study of blood T cells in healthy people across ages (dated by TCRdb to the mid-2010s). As for the study more broadly: Template switching captured roughly one uniquely barcoded TCR beta cDNA molecule per two T cells in model experiments. Age-related changes in TCR beta repertoire diversity were measured in the study by deep sequencing normalized with unique cDNA molecular identifiers. Four age groups were formed from the donors: young (average about 15 years), middle-aged (around 40), aged (roughly 58) and long-lived (less than 85). To avoid experimental bias, donors of different ages were distributed randomly across sequencing lanes. For two donors (one aged 18 to 30 and one aged 80 or older), the study analyzed two additional independent replicas of 1 million unique cDNA reads from the same blood draw.

Systemically healthy Caucasian individuals from Russia, 35 to 50 in total and aged roughly 6 to 100 years, were included as donors. Each donor gave 8 to 10 milliliters of peripheral blood, drawn into EDTA-treated Vacutainer tubes. Ficoll-Paque density-gradient centrifugation was used to isolate PBMCs, with at least 6.5 million per sample. Trizol reagent was used to extract total RNA from PBMCs, with at least 6 micrograms per sample. The percentages of naive CD45RAhigh/CD27high T cells were determined by flow cytometry on a PBMC aliquot from every donor. V and J are truncated by 7 bases and 4 bases respectively, leaving an intervening sequence of 16 bases. The CDR3 holds 14 amino acids from the cysteine to the phenylalanine. Of the read, only the CDR3 DNA is kept; its 42 bases are in frame from base 1. Summary of the overall study and its limitations: The CMV infection status of donors was not known, potentially confounding age-related changes in expanded clonotypes. Observed TCR beta diversity correlated strongly with the percentage of naive T cells measured by flow cytometry. As age increased, observed TCR beta diversity per million T cells dropped in a roughly linear way, and a significant reduction was already evident by age about 40. Bulk unsorted PBMC profiling prevented conclusive comparison of naive and antigen-experienced compartments. The long-lived group showed more naive CD4+ T cells, fewer expanded clones and increased TCR diversity than the aged group, suggesting age selection. Total diversity estimates from one million sequenced T cells were considered lower bounds and underestimates.

There are many counts of this clonotype. Its antigen specificity is not known. Base qualities were left out, and no much larger clone turns up one base away. To prepare the library, 5' RACE was applied. The sample was run on an Illumina HiSeq 2500. A second PCR of about 6 to 12 cycles was performed with a sample-barcoded 5' primer and a J-beta primer mix. Each TCR beta cDNA molecule received a unique molecular identifier from a template-switch 5' adaptor carrying 12 random nucleotides. At least 3 million CDR3-containing paired-end reads were obtained from each sample. First-strand cDNA synthesis was performed from all RNA using the Mint cDNA synthesis kit, with priming by a TRBC-specific oligonucleotide. All cDNA was treated with uracil-DNA glycosylase and then went through a first 18-cycle PCR with the universal primers M1SS and BC2_uni_R. Per the source publication's procedure: Each sample was normalized by randomly selecting 1 million high-quality reads, each carrying a distinct molecular identifier. Instead of being binned into consensus sequences, reads that shared molecular identifiers were thrown out. MiTCR, with a Q25 quality threshold and the strictest error-elimination algorithm, was used for CDR3 identification, clonotype clustering and error correction. Lower-bound total TCR beta diversity was estimated with a nonparametric unseen species model using Euler transformation. TCRdb applied fastp at Q25 and MiXCR to the public reads, then kept only in-frame beta chains. Rows are combined by CDR3 protein, so each entry shows the most common genes and DNA. These V and J calls originate from TCRdb's pipeline instead of the authors' own analysis. For this sample there are around 650,000 distinct CDR3 sequences; approximately 40% appear just once. 30% of the sample is in the top ten clones.

The sequence was obtained from an older man in good health. The specimen sequenced was blood. The sequence is built from TRBV12-3 or TRBV12-4 and TRBJ2-5; the D gene is perhaps TRBD1, from 6 matching bases. The CDR3 protein: CASTSAGTSETQYF. The bases are TGTGCCAGCACCAGCGCCGGGACATCAGAGACCCAGTACTTC.